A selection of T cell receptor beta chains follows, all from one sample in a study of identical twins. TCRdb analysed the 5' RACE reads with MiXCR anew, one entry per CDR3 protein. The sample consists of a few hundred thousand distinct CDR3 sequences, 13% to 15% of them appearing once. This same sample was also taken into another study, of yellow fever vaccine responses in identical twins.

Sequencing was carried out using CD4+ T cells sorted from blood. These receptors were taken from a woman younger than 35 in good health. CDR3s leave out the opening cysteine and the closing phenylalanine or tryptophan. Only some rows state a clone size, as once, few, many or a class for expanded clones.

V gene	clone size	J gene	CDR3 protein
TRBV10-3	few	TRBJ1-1	AISWTENTEAF
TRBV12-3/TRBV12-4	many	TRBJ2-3	ASRGRGVDTQY
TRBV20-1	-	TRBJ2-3	SAPPSIGDTQY
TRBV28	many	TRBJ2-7	ASSISTYEQY
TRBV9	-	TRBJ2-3	ASSATPLVWRASTDTQY
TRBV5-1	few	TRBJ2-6	ASSYTGSLSGANVLT
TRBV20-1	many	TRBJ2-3	SARVGDTQY
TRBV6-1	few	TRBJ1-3	ASRRTGKSDTIY
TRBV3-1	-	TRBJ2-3	ASSQQRVSTDTQY
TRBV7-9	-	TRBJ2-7	ASSLSTRGEQY
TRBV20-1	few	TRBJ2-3	SARGTSGMSTDTQY